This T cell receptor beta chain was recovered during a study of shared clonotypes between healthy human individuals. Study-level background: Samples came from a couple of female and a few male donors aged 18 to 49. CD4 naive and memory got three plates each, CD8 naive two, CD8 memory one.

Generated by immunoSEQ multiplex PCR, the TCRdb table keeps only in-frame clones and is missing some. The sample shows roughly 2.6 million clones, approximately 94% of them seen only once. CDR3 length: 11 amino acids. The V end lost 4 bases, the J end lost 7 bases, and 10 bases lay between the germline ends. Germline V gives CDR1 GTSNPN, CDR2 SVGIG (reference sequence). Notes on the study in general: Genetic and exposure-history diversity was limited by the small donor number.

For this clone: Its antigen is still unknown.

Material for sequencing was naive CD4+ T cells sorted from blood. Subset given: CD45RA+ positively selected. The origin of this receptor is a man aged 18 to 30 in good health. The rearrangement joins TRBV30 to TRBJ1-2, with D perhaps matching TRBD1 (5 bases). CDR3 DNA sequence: TGTGCCTGGACCTACGGGGGTGGCTACACCTTC. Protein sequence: CAWTYGGGYTF.